Shown below are 29 T cell receptor beta chains from a single sample sequenced in a study of TET2 disruption in CD19-targeted CAR T cells. Generated by immunoSEQ multiplex PCR, the TCRdb table keeps only in-frame clones and is missing some. The sample spans 25,000 to 30,000 clones; the ten largest clones claim 1.5% to 2%. Indicated treatment: autologous CTL019 cells: CD19 CAR with 4-1BB and CD3 zeta domains. These TCRs are of unknown antigen specificity. Source: CD8- CAR+ T cells sorted from cultured blood T cells, taken for CD19 CAR T cell therapy. The subset was: CD8-negative CAR-positive T cells from the infusion product. These receptors came from a man in his 70s with chronic lymphocytic leukemia.

Notes on this clone: Compared with germline, one end of the junction differs, possibly owing to a read error. The read ends 3 residues early relative to the CDR3; the germline J gene fills the gap. The gene calls are TRBV4-2 and TRBJ2-2; 8 nucleotides agree with TRBD1. CDR1 is LGHNA, CDR2 YNFKEQ, per germline. CDR3 length: 15 amino acids. The CDR3 reads CASRGAGGNTGELFF. The CDR3 bases that were read are TGCGCCAGCAGGGGTGCAGGGGGCAACACCGGGGAG.

Regarding this clone: The read terminates 3 residues before the CDR3 end, so the remaining end is supplied by the germline J gene. The V call is TRBV20-1, the J call TRBJ2-7; D might be TRBD1 (5 bases). CDR3 length equals 15 residues. The germline V gene encodes CDR1 DFQATT and CDR2 SNEGSKA (reference sequence). Trimming took 3 bases from V and 3 from J, leaving 18 bases between them. The sequenced part of the CDR3 DNA is TGCAGTGCTAGCCCGCCAGGGAACAAGTTCTACGAG. Protein: CSASPPGNKFYE. The full CDR3 is CSASPPGNKFYEQYF.

A note on this clone: The CDR3 is cut off 3 residues early in the read; its end comes from the germline J gene. This chain connects TRBV24-1 to TRBJ2-1; TRBD1 agrees at 9 bases. This CDR3 comprises 16 residues. Trimming took 0 bases from V and 9 from J; bases not matched to a gene: 8. CDR1 is KGHDR, CDR2 SFDVKD, per germline. The sequenced CDR3 bases are TGTGCCACCAGTGATTTGCAGCCGGGACAGGGACCTGAG. It is translated as CATSDLQPGQGPE. The complete CDR3 protein is CATSDLQPGQGPEQFF.

As regards this clone: An end of the junction differs from the germline gene, which may be a read error. The CDR3 goes on 3 residues after the read ends, and that part is filled in from the germline J gene. Other DNA sequences of this sample code for an identical CDR3. The chain joins TRBV18 to TRBJ1-2, with 9 bases matching TRBD1. Germline CDR1 KGHSH, CDR2 LQKENI. There are 15 residues in the CDR3. CDR3: CASSRDRGVAYGYTF. The CDR3 DNA, read in part, is TGTGCCAGCTCTCGCGACAGGGGGGTCGCGTATGGT. Full variable domain (rest looked up from reference TRBV18 and TRBJ1-2): NAGVMQNPRHLVRRRGQEARLRCSPMKGHSHVYWYRQLPEEGLKFMVYLQKENIIDESGMPKERFSAEFPKEGPSILRIQQVVRGDSAAYFCASSRDRGVAYGYTFGSGTRLTVV.

Worth noting for this clone: The read is 3 residues too short to cover the CDR3 end, so that end is filled in from the germline J gene. This chain links TRBV20-1 with TRBJ2-5, with D perhaps TRBD1 (5 bases). CDR1 and CDR2 (germline): DFQATT, SNEGSKA (reference sequence). CDR3 length equals 12 residues. V shed 6 bases and J shed 0 bases, with 8 bases lying between them. CDR3 region: CSATTDQETQYF. Partial CDR3 DNA: TGCAGTGCAACGACAGACCAAGAGACC.

As concerns this clone: The read gets to within 3 residues of the CDR3 end, and the germline J gene fills in the rest. The chain couples TRBV18 to TRBJ2-4; D is possibly TRBD1 (7 bases). This CDR3 is built from 18 residues. Germline V CDR1 and CDR2: KGHSH, LQKENI. This CDR3 reads CASSPPVGGGGGNQPQYF. CDR3 bases read: TGTGCCAGCTCACCACCGGTGGGGGGCGGAGGGGGCAATCAGCCT.

In regard to this clone: The sample carries other DNA sequences with the same CDR3. CDR3: CASMKDRSYGYTF. Partial CDR3 DNA: TGTGCCAGCATGAAGGACAGGTCTTACGGC. J is TRBJ1-2 and V is TRBV2, with 7 positions matching TRBD1. The CDR3 extends 3 residues past the end of the read, so its final part is completed from the germline J gene. The CDR3 extends over 13 amino acids. CDR1 and CDR2 from the germline V gene are SNHLY and FYNNEI.

With respect to this clone: The CDR3 is cut off 3 residues early in the read; its end comes from the germline J gene. This chain connects TRBV19 to TRBJ2-7; 13 bases are shared with TRBD2. The trim removed 4 bases at V and 1 base at J, leaving 1 base unmatched. Germline CDR1 and CDR2: LNHDA and SQIVND (reference sequence). The CDR3 contains 15 residues. CDR3 amino acids: CASSTTSGGSYEQYF. CDR3 bases read: TGTGCCAGTAGTACGACTAGCGGGGGGTCCTACGAG.

Points on this clone: The sequenced fragment ends 3 residues before the CDR3 boundary, so the rest is inferred from the germline J gene. This specimen includes other DNA sequences encoding the same CDR3. The chain carries TRBV14 and TRBJ2-2, with TRBD1 as a possible D gene (6 bases). This CDR3 is 17 amino acids long. The V end was cut by 4 bases, the J end by 0 bases, with 15 bases between. Germline V gene lookup returns CDR1 SGHDN and CDR2 FVKESK. The CDR3 loop reads CASSPGQYLTNTGELFF. CDR3 DNA (partial): TGTGCCAGCAGCCCTGGACAGTATCTAACGAACACCGGGGAG.

On this clone: The CDR3 end lies 3 residues beyond the end of the read and is filled in from the germline J gene. The V gene is TRBV4-2, the J gene TRBJ2-3; maybe TRBD1 (7 bases). V was shortened by 2 bases and J by 1 base, with 28 bases between the two germline ends. In germline, CDR1 is LGHNA, CDR2 YNFKEQ. The CDR3 sequence is 21 residues long. The CDR3 bases that were read are TGTGCCAGCAGCCAACGAAGCTCACCAGGGGGGTCGGCTAGCGGCACAGATACG. Protein sequence: CASSQRSSPGGSASGTDT. The full CDR3 reads CASSQRSSPGGSASGTDTQYF.

Note on this clone: Read sequence stops 3 residues before the CDR3 end, and the germline J gene provides the missing end. The rearrangement links TRBV18 to TRBJ2-7; tentatively, D is TRBD1 (6 bases). The CDR3 is 14 amino acids. Per the germline V gene, CDR1 is KGHSH and CDR2 is LQKENI. Trimming left V 4 bases short and J 6 bases short, with 16 bases between. CDR3 residues: CASSRGRGASEQYF. Partial CDR3 DNA: TGTGCCAGCTCACGGGGCAGGGGCGCCTCCGAG. Full variable domain (rest looked up from reference TRBV18 and TRBJ2-7): NAGVMQNPRHLVRRRGQEARLRCSPMKGHSHVYWYRQLPEEGLKFMVYLQKENIIDESGMPKERFSAEFPKEGPSILRIQQVVRGDSAAYFCASSRGRGASEQYFGPGTRLTVT.

In regard to this clone: The CDR3 end is not reached by the read, which stops 3 residues before it; the germline J gene fills it in. The rearrangement links TRBV5-6 to TRBJ2-1, with 10 bases fitting TRBD1. The V segment lost 2 bases and the J segment 2 bases; nucleotides outside the gene matches: 1. This CDR3 has 15 residues. Germline CDR1 reads SGHDT; CDR2 reads YYEEEE. Partial CDR3 DNA: TGTGCCAGCAGCTTCGGGACAGGGGCCTACAATGAG. As protein: CASSFGTGAYNE. The full CDR3 protein is CASSFGTGAYNEQFF.

In regard to this clone: Read data end 3 residues before the CDR3 end; the end is taken from the germline J gene. The chain recombines TRBV7-9 with TRBJ1-4; 11 bases line up with TRBD1. The germline V gene has CDR1 SEHNR and CDR2 FQNEAQ (reference sequence). With 5 bases clipped from V and 10 bases from J, the junction kept 6 bases outside the gene matches. The CDR3 spans 14 residues. The CDR3 loop reads CASSPGQGEGKLFF. The covered CDR3 bases are TGTGCCAGCAGCCCGGGACAGGGGGAAGGAAAA. The full variable domain, with the rest looked up from reference TRBV7-9 and TRBJ1-4, is DTGVSQNPRHKITKRGQNVTFRCDPISEHNRLYWYRQTLGQGPEFLTYFQNEAQLEKSRLLSDRFSAERPKGSFSTLEIQRTEQGDSAMYLCASSPGQGEGKLFFGSGTQLSVL.

By frequency, this clone registers medium-sized. The sequenced fragment ends 3 residues before the CDR3 boundary, so the rest is inferred from the germline J gene. The chain links TRBV19 to TRBJ2-6; 7 nucleotides align to TRBD1. The CDR3 covers 14 residues. Germline trimming cut 6 bases from V and 1 base from J; bases unmatched to any gene: 0. The germline V gene encodes CDR1 LNHDA and CDR2 SQIVND (reference sequence). CDR3 DNA (partial): TGTGCCAGTAGACAGGGGTCTGGGGCCAACGTC. Translating it yields CASRQGSGANV. The whole CDR3 protein reads CASRQGSGANVLTF. Full variable domain (rest looked up from reference TRBV19 and TRBJ2-6): DGGITQSPKYLFRKEGQNVTLSCEQNLNHDAMYWYRQDPGQGLRLIYYSQIVNDFQKGDIAEGYSVSREKKESFPLTVTSAQKNPTAFYLCASRQGSGANVLTFGAGSRLTVL.

With respect to this clone: The read ends 3 residues before the CDR3 terminus; that terminus is restored from the germline J gene. The chain uses TRBV30 and TRBJ1-1; no definite D call. CDR3 length: 13 amino acids. CDR1 is GTSNPN, CDR2 SVGIG, per germline (reference sequence). V gave up 3 bases and J gave up 2 bases, with 10 bases separating them. Incomplete CDR3 DNA: TGTGCCTGGAGAAGAAGCTCCAACACTGAA. The encoded protein is CAWRRSSNTE. The full CDR3 protein is CAWRRSSNTEAFF.

Points on this clone: The read terminates 3 residues ahead of where the CDR3 ends, so the germline J gene completes it. This same CDR3 is encoded by further DNA sequences in the sample. This chain connects TRBV5-1 to TRBJ1-2; 8 bases line up with TRBD1. Germline-derived CDR1 and CDR2 are SGHRS and YFSETQ. This CDR3 is built from 14 residues. The CDR3 DNA, read in part, is TGCGCCAGCAGCTTGAATCAGGGGGCGAGAGGT. Protein: CASSLNQGARG. The whole CDR3 is CASSLNQGARGYTF.

To note about this clone: The read comes to an end 3 residues before the CDR3 does, leaving the germline J gene to fill in the end. The genes are TRBV28 and TRBJ1-4; 8 positions agree with TRBD1. J lost 6 bases, V lost 7 bases, and 4 bases had no gene match. The V gene's germline CDR1 is MDHEN and CDR2 SYDVKM. CDR3 length: 13 residues. The DNA read from the CDR3 is TGTGCCAGCAAGGACAGGGTTGATGAAAAA. Amino acids: CASKDRVDEK. The entire CDR3 reads CASKDRVDEKLFF.

Worth noting for this clone: The read is 3 residues too short to cover the CDR3 end, so that end is filled in from the germline J gene. The V and J genes are TRBV5-1 and TRBJ2-7; 7 bases fit TRBD1. CDR3 length: 13 residues. Germline V gene lookup returns CDR1 SGHRS and CDR2 YFSETQ. J lost 4 bases, V lost 6 bases, and 7 bases had no gene match. The CDR3 bases that were read are TGCGCCAGCAAGACAGGGTCGGCGTACGAG. Protein product: CASKTGSAYE. The CDR3, in full, reads CASKTGSAYEQYF. Based on the CDR3 plus reference TRBV5-1 and TRBJ2-7, the full variable domain is KAGVTQTPRYLIKTRGQQVTLSCSPISGHRSVSWYQQTPGQGLQFLFEYFSETQRNKGNFPGRFSGRQFSNSRSEMNVSTLELGDSALYLCASKTGSAYEQYFGPGTRLTVT.

About this clone: The read terminates 3 residues before the CDR3 end, so the remaining end is supplied by the germline J gene. The chain couples TRBV20-1 to TRBJ2-3; TRBD2 matches 11 bases. CDR3 length: 17 residues. Germline CDR1 DFQATT, CDR2 SNEGSKA (reference sequence). The J segment lost 6 bases and the V segment lost 3 bases, leaving 14 bases of the junction unmatched. CDR3 DNA, as far as it was read: TGCAGTGCTAGGGCCCGCATAGCGGGGGGGCCATTGGATACG. Translating gives CSARARIAGGPLDT. Given in full, the CDR3 is CSARARIAGGPLDTQYF.

Concerning this clone: The read ends 3 residues before the CDR3 terminus; that terminus is restored from the germline J gene. The V and J genes are TRBV12-3 or TRBV12-4 and TRBJ2-2, with TRBD1 as a possible D gene (7 bases). V lost 6 bases and J lost 5, with 16 bases in between. The CDR3 consists of 15 residues. The covered CDR3 bases are TGTGCCAGCAGACCGAGACAGGGAGGAACCGGGGAG. The encoded protein is CASRPRQGGTGE. The whole CDR3 protein is CASRPRQGGTGELFF.

Regarding this clone: The sequenced fragment ends 3 residues before the CDR3 boundary, so the rest is inferred from the germline J gene. This sequence joins TRBV19 and TRBJ1-1; D may be TRBD1 (5 bases). The V end was cut by 5 bases, the J end by 0 bases, with 13 bases between. In germline, CDR1 is LNHDA, CDR2 SQIVND (reference sequence). CDR3 size: 15 residues. CDR3 sequence reads: CASSGETVMNTEAFF. CDR3 DNA (partial): TGTGCCAGTAGTGGGGAGACAGTCATGAACACTGAA. Together with reference TRBV19 and TRBJ1-1, the CDR3 gives the full variable domain: DGGITQSPKYLFRKEGQNVTLSCEQNLNHDAMYWYRQDPGQGLRLIYYSQIVNDFQKGDIAEGYSVSREKKESFPLTVTSAQKNPTAFYLCASSGETVMNTEAFFGQGTRLTVV.

Details on this clone: The CDR3 end is not reached by the read, which stops 3 residues before it; the germline J gene fills it in. J is TRBJ1-3 and V is TRBV20-1; the match to TRBD1 covers 7 bases. The V and J ends lost 3 bases and 4 bases, in that order; junction bases with no gene match: 6. The CDR3 is 14 amino acids. CDR1 is DFQATT, CDR2 SNEGSKA, per germline (reference sequence). The sequenced CDR3 bases are TGCAGTGCTAGGCGGACAGGACTAGGAAACACC. Protein product: CSARRTGLGNT. The whole CDR3 is CSARRTGLGNTIYF.

As for this clone: The read halts 3 residues ahead of the CDR3 end, with the missing end drawn from the germline J gene. The rearrangement links TRBV7-9 to TRBJ1-4; 8 nucleotides align to TRBD1. This CDR3 contains 15 residues. V lost 1 base and J lost 10; bases outside the gene matches: 8. Looked up from germline, CDR1 is SEHNR and CDR2 is FQNEAQ (reference sequence). The sequenced part of the CDR3 DNA is TGTGCCAGCAGCTTAGTTCGCAGGGGGCTTGGAAAA. The encoded protein is CASSLVRRGLGK. The CDR3, in full, reads CASSLVRRGLGKLFF. The full variable domain, its missing parts supplied by reference TRBV7-9 and TRBJ1-4, is DTGVSQNPRHKITKRGQNVTFRCDPISEHNRLYWYRQTLGQGPEFLTYFQNEAQLEKSRLLSDRFSAERPKGSFSTLEIQRTEQGDSAMYLCASSLVRRGLGKLFFGSGTQLSVL.

As to this clone: The sequenced fragment ends 3 residues before the CDR3 boundary, so the rest is inferred from the germline J gene. The V and J genes are TRBV18 and TRBJ1-2, with D perhaps TRBD1 (5 bases). CDR3 size: 15 residues. Germline V gene sequence: CDR1 KGHSH, CDR2 LQKENI. Incomplete CDR3 DNA: TGTGCCAGCTCACTTACCGGGACTACCTCCTACGAC. Translated: CASSLTGTTSYD. The CDR3 reads in full as CASSLTGTTSYDYTF.

With respect to this clone: The observed sequence ends 3 residues before the CDR3 terminus, with the missing tail filled in from the germline J gene. The V call is TRBV20-1, the J call TRBJ2-5; the D gene is possibly TRBD1 (6 bases). The CDR3 length is 15 residues. The V and J ends lost 3 bases and 4 bases respectively, with 18 bases between them. The germline CDR1 and CDR2 sequences are DFQATT and SNEGSKA (reference sequence). The part of the CDR3 DNA that was read is TGCAGTGCTAGGACGGACAGTACGACCGGAGAGACC. Amino acid sequence: CSARTDSTTGET. The entire CDR3 protein reads CSARTDSTTGETQYF.

Note on this clone: An end of the junction differs from the germline gene, which may be a read error. The missing CDR3 end, 3 residues past where the read stops, is filled in from the germline J gene. The identical CDR3 is also encoded by other nucleotide sequences in the sample. The V call is TRBV11-2, the J call TRBJ1-2; the match to TRBD1 covers 10 bases. Germline CDR1 is SGHAT and CDR2 is FQNNGV. This CDR3 comprises 14 residues. The CDR3 here is CASSLLTGGDGYTF. The sequenced CDR3 bases are TGTGCCAGCAGCTTACTGACAGGGGGCGATGGT.

As concerns this clone: The CDR3 is cut off 3 residues early in the read; its end comes from the germline J gene. The gene calls are TRBV20-1 and TRBJ2-7; 8 nucleotides line up with TRBD1. The CDR3 has 16 residues. With 5 bases clipped from V and 3 bases from J, the junction kept 15 bases outside the gene matches. The germline V gene encodes CDR1 DFQATT and CDR2 SNEGSKA (reference sequence). The DNA read from the CDR3 is TGCAGTGCTCTATTCCCAGGGGGCACTAAGTTCTACGAG. Its protein is CSALFPGGTKFYE. Given in full, the CDR3 is CSALFPGGTKFYEQYF.

A word on this clone: The DNA ends 3 residues before the CDR3 does, and the rest of the CDR3 is filled in from the germline J gene. This chain links TRBV10-2 with TRBJ2-3; 13 bases fit TRBD2. Trimming cost V 8 bases and J 5 bases; bases outside gene matches: 1. Germline CDR1 and CDR2: WSHSY and SAAADI. This CDR3 spans 13 amino acids. This CDR3 reads CASRTSGGDTQYF. The sequenced part of the CDR3 DNA is TGCGCCAGCCGGACTAGCGGGGGAGATACG.

About this clone itself: The read is 3 residues too short to cover the CDR3 end, so that end is filled in from the germline J gene. This chain joins TRBV11-2 and TRBJ2-5; D is uncertain. Per the germline V gene, CDR1 is SGHAT and CDR2 is FQNNGV. CDR3 length: 13 amino acids. Trimming left V 4 bases short and J 2 bases short, with 8 bases between. Incomplete CDR3 DNA: TGTGCCAGCAGCTCCCAGTTACAAGAGACC. Translation gives CASSSQLQET. The entire CDR3 protein is CASSSQLQETQYF. The full variable domain, completed using reference TRBV11-2 and TRBJ2-5, is EAGVAQSPRYKIIEKRQSVAFWCNPISGHATLYWYQQILGQGPKLLIQFQNNGVVDDSQLPKDRFSAERLKGVDSTLKIQPAKLEDSAVYLCASSSQLQETQYFGPGTRLLVL.